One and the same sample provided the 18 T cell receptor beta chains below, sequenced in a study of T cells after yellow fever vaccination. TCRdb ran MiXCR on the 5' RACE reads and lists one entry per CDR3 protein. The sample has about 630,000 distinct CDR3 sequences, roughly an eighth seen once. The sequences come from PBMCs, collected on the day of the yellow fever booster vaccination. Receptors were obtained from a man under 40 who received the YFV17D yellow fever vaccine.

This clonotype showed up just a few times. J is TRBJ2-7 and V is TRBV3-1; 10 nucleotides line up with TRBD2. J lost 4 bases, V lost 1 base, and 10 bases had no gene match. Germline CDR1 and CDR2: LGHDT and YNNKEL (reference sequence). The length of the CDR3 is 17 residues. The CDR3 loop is CASSQVISGRGVYEQYF. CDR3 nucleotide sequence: TGTGCCAGCAGCCAAGTAATCAGCGGGAGGGGAGTGTACGAGCAGTACTTC.

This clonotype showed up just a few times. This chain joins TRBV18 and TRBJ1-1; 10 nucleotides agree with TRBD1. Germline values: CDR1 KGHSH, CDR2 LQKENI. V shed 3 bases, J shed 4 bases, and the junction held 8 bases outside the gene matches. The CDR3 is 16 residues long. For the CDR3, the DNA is TGTGCCAGCTCACCGGGACAGGGGAAAGGGGGCACTGAAGCTTTCTTT. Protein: CASSPGQGKGGTEAFF.

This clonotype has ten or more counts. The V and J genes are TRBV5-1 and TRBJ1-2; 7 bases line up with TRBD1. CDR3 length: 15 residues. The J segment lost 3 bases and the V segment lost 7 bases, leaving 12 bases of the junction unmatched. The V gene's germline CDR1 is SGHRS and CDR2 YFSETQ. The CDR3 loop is CASGTGTVGYYGYTF. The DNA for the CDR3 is TGCGCCAGCGGAACCGGGACAGTGGGTTACTATGGCTACACCTTC. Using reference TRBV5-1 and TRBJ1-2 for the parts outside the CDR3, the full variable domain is KAGVTQTPRYLIKTRGQQVTLSCSPISGHRSVSWYQQTPGQGLQFLFEYFSETQRNKGNFPGRFSGRQFSNSRSEMNVSTLELGDSALYLCASGTGTVGYYGYTFGSGTRLTVV.

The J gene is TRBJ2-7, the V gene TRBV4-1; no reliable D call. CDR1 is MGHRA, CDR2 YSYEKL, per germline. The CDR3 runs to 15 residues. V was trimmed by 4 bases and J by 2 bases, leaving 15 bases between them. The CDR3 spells CASSPPPGRAYEQYF. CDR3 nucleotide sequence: TGCGCCAGCAGCCCACCTCCGGGCAGAGCCTACGAGCAGTACTTC.

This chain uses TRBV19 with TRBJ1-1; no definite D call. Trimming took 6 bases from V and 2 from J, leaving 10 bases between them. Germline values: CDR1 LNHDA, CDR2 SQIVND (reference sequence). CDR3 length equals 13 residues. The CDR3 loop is CASRLTANTEAFF. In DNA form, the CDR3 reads TGTGCCAGTAGGCTGACTGCTAACACTGAAGCTTTCTTT.

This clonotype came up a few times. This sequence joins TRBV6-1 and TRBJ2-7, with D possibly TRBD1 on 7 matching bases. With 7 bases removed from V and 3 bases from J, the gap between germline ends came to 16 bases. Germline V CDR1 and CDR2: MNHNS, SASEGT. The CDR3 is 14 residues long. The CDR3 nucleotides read TGTGCCAGCAAAAGTGGAGGGGGCCACTACGAGCAGTACTTC. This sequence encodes CASKSGGGHYEQYF.

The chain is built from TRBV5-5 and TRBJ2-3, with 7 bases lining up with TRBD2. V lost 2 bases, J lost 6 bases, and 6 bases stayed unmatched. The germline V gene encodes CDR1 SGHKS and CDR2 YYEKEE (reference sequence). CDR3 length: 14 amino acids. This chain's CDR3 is CASSFASGPDTQYF. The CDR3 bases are TGTGCCAGCAGCTTTGCTAGCGGTCCGGATACGCAGTATTTT.

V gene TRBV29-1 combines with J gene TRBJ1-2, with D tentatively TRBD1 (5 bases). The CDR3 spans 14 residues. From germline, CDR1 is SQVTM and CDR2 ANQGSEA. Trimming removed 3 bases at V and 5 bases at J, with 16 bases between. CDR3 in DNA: TGCAGCGTTGATCCGGGACCGCGGCAGTATGGCTACACCTTC. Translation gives CSVDPGPRQYGYTF.

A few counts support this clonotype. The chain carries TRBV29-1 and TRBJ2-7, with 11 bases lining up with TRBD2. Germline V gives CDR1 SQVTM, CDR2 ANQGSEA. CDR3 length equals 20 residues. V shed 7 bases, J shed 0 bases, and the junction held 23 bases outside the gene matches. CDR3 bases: TGCAGCGCCGCGGGGCATCGGACTAGCGGGCGCCGATTAAGCTCCTACGAGCAGTACTTC. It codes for CSAAGHRTSGRRLSSYEQYF.

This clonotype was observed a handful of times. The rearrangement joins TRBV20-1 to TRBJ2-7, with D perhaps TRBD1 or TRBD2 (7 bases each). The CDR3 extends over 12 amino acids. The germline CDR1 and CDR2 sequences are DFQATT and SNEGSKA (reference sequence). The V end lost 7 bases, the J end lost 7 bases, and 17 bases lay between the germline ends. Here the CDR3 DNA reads TGCAGTGTGGGAGGGGGCTGGGGGGAGCAGTACTTC. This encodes CSVGGGWGEQYF.

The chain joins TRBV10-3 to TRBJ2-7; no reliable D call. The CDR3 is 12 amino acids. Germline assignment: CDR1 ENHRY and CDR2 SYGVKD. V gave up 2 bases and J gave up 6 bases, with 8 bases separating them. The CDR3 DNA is TGTGCCATCAGTGAGGGTGTCCGCGAGCAGTACTTC. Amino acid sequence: CAISEGVREQYF.

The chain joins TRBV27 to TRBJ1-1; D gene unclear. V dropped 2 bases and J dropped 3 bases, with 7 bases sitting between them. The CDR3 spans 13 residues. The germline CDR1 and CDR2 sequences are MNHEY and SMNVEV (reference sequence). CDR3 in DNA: TGTGCCAGCAGTTTAGCCCTGGACACTGAAGCTTTCTTT. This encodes CASSLALDTEAFF.

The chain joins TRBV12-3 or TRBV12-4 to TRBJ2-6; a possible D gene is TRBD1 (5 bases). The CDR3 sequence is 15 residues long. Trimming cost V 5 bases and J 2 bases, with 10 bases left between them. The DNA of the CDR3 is TGTGCCAGCAGTCACTCCAGGGCTGGGGCCAACGTCCTGACTTTC. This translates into CASSHSRAGANVLTF.

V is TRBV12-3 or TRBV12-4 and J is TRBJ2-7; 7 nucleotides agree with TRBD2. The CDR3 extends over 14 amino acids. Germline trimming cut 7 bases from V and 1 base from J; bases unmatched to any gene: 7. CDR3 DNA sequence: TGTGCCAGCAATTCTGCGGGAGCGTCCTACGAGCAGTACTTC. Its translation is CASNSAGASYEQYF.

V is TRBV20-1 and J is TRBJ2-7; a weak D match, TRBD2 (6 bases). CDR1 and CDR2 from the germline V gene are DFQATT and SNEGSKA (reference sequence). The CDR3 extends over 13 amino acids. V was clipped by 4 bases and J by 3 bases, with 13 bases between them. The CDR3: CSAISRDLYEQYF. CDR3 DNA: TGCAGTGCTATTTCGCGGGACCTCTACGAGCAGTACTTC.

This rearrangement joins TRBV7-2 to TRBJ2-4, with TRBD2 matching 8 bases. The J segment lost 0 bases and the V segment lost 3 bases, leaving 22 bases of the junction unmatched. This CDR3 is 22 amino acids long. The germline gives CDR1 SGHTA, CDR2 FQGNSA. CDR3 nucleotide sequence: TGTGCCAGCAGCTTTCTCCCCTTTATGTACGGGAGGGAGTTACTAGCCAAAAACATTCAGTACTTC. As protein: CASSFLPFMYGRELLAKNIQYF.

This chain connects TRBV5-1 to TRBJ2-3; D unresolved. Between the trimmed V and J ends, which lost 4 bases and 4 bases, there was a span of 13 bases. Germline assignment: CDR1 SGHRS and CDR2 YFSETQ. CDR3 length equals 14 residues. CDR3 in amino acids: CASSQDIQADTQYF. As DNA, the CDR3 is TGCGCCAGCAGCCAGGATATCCAGGCAGATACGCAGTATTTT.

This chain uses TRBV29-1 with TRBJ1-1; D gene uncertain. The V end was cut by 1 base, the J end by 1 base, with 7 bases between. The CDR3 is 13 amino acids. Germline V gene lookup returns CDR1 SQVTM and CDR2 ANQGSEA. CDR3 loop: CSVEVHKNTEAFF. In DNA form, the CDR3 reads TGCAGCGTTGAAGTTCACAAGAACACTGAAGCTTTCTTT.